This record looks at one TCR beta chain sequence and its context. Per the study methods: Amplification of reference gene primers was used by the study to estimate nucleated cell counts. Only in-frame clones appear in the TCRdb table, and some are missing; sequencing was by immunoSEQ multiplex PCR. V, J and clone size derive from that table, while D and trimming were established from the DNA sequence. The profile shows 88,000 or so clones, less than 90% of them singletons. The CDR3 runs 17 residues. The germline V gene has CDR1 KGHSH and CDR2 LQKENI. V shed 0 bases and J shed 0 bases, with 12 bases lying between them. The data were obtained in a study of blood T cell repertoires in COVID-19. The overall study: The samples span acute and convalescent COVID-19 from the United States, Italy and Spain. In each case, the material was cDNA or gDNA derived from T cells, B-cell-depleted T cells, or PBMCs.

Sequenced sample: peripheral blood. The chain recombines TRBV18 with TRBJ2-4; maybe TRBD2 (6 bases). This TCR was recovered from a man aged 60-69 years with acute or convalescent COVID-19. CDR3 protein: CASSPPARRGAKNIQYF. Written as DNA, the CDR3 is TGTGCCAGCTCACCACCGGCCAGGAGGGGAGCCAAAAACATTCAGTACTTC.